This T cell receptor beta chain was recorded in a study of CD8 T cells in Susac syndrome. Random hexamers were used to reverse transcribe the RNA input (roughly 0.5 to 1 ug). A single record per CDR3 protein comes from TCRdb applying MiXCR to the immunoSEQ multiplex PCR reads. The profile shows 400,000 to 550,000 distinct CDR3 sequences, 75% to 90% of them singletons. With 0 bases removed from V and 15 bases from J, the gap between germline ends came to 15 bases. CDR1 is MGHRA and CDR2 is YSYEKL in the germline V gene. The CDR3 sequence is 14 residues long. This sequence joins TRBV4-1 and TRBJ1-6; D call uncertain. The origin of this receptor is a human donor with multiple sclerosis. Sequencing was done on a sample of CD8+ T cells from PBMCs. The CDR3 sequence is CASSQELGQPGLHF. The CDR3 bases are TGCGCCAGCAGCCAAGAACTCGGGCAGCCGGGCCTCCACTTT.